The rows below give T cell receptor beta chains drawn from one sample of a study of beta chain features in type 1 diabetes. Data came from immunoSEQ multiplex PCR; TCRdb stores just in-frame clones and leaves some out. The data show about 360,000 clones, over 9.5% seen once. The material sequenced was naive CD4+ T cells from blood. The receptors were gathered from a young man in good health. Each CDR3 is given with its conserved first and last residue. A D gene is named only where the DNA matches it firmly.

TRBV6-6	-	CASSFGRTTDTQYF
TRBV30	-	CAWSVVGWGGGYTF
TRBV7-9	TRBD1	CASRIQGARYGYTF
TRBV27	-	CASTPRGDGANVLTF
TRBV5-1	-	CASSLAWEAGNTIYF
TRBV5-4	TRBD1	CASSQGAEWIYNEQFF
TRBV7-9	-	CASSAGGTLNQPQHF
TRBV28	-	CASSLVGRETQYF
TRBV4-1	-	CASSQDSGASFYQPQHF
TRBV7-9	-	CASSFYYGAEQPMNTEAFF
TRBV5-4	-	CASSKSHEQFF
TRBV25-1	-	CASSESRFYEQYF
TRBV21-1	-	CASSSRETQYF
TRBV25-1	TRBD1	CASSEDRAYGYTF
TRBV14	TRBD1	CASSDLRLRDRGTEAFF
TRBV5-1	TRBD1	CASSGTGVEEQYF
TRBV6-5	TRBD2	CASSYSLRGGIDTQYF
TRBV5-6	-	CASSFREMVQPQHF
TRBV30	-	CAWRGANTEAFF
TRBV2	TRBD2	CATKGSSGGLKGFF
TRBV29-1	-	CSVITGSTDTQYF
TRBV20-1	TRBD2	CSRLAGPAQYF
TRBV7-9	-	CASSPRQIEQYF
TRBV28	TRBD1	CASSHEGTAQETQYF
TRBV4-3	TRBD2	CASSPGLAGMGVPYNEQFF
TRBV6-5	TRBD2	CASSLRGGVYNEQFF